Listed here is a single T cell receptor beta chain. Its antigen is still unknown. This sample was taken from a study of T cell responses to AZD1222 COVID-19 vaccine. Per germline, CDR1 SGDLS and CDR2 YYNGEE. The CDR3 is made up of 13 amino acids. V shed 4 bases and J shed 7 bases, with 9 bases lying between them. Assay: immunoSEQ multiplex PCR; the TCRdb copy retains only in-frame clones and omits some. The data show over 100,000 clones, about nine tenths seen once. General study results and limits: Donors in the cohort were predominantly white British and more often female, and clonal diversity was possibly underestimated.

The sequence derives from an adult in good health. The material was peripheral blood, obtained on day 0 of AZD1222 vaccination. The gene calls are TRBV9 and TRBJ1-6; D unclear. Written as DNA, the CDR3 is TGTGCCAGCAGCCGGGTAGGAAATTCACCCCTCCACTTT. Protein: CASSRVGNSPLHF.